A single sample is the source of the 12 T cell receptor beta chains below, sequenced in a study of CD8 T cells in Susac syndrome. Reverse transcription used 0.5 to 1 ug RNA and random hexamers. TCRdb passed the immunoSEQ multiplex PCR reads through MiXCR, listing each CDR3 protein once. Among about 120,000 distinct CDR3 sequences listed, roughly 90% were seen once. Sequencing was carried out using CD8+ T cells from PBMCs. The receptors shown here come from a human donor in good health.

V usage is TRBV6-2 or TRBV6-3 and J usage is TRBJ2-7, with D maybe TRBD2 (6 bases). V was pared by 2 bases and J by 3 bases, with 8 bases between. This CDR3 comprises 13 residues. Germline CDR1 and CDR2: MNHEY and SVGEGT. This CDR3 is CASSYMGGYEQYF. CDR3 coding DNA: TGTGCCAGCAGTTACATGGGAGGCTACGAGCAGTACTTC.

V and J are TRBV7-2 and TRBJ2-7; maybe TRBD2 (5 bases). The V gene's germline CDR1 is SGHTA and CDR2 FQGNSA. The V and J ends lost 1 base and 2 bases respectively, with 15 bases between them. CDR3 size: 16 residues. CDR3 in amino acids: CASSLGGPSLTYEQYF. For the CDR3, the DNA is TGTGCCAGCAGCTTAGGAGGGCCCTCGCTCACCTACGAGCAGTACTTC.

J is TRBJ2-3 and V is TRBV13; D may be TRBD1 (5 bases). The germline CDR1 and CDR2 sequences are PRHDT and FYEKMQ (reference sequence). The CDR3 length is 14 residues. V shed 4 bases and J shed 4 bases, with 12 bases lying between them. The chain's CDR3 is CASSSSDNPDTQYF. CDR3 nucleotide sequence: TGTGCCAGCAGCTCCTCGGACAACCCAGATACGCAGTATTTT.

The chain couples TRBV4-2 to TRBJ2-1; 13 positions agree with TRBD2. CDR1 and CDR2 from the germline V gene are LGHNA and YNFKEQ. The ends lost 6 bases at V and 4 bases at J; junction bases unmatched: 9. The CDR3 contains 17 residues. The CDR3 is CASRLSGTSGVYNEQFF. The CDR3 DNA reads as TGTGCCAGCAGGCTCTCCGGGACTAGCGGGGTGTACAATGAGCAGTTCTTC.

The CDR3 sequence: CASSLEGKHGYTF. The CDR3 DNA sequence: TGTGCCAGCAGCTTAGAAGGGAAACACGGCTACACCTTC. This rearrangement joins TRBV7-6 to TRBJ1-2; D call uncertain. The CDR3 spans 13 residues. Trimming removed 1 base from V and 8 bases from J, with 11 bases in between. In germline, CDR1 is SGHVS, CDR2 FNYEAQ.

A single count supports this clonotype. The V gene is TRBV6-2 or TRBV6-3, the J gene TRBJ2-1; 9 nucleotides align to TRBD1. V shed 2 bases and J 9 bases; nucleotides not matched to a gene: 8. The CDR3 loop spans 15 amino acids. CDR1 is MNHEY, CDR2 SVGEGT, per germline. The CDR3 reads CASSYGGTGYREQFF. The CDR3 DNA sequence: TGTGCCAGCAGTTACGGCGGGACAGGGTATCGTGAGCAGTTCTTC.

The chain couples TRBV2 to TRBJ2-7; D is ambiguous. CDR3 length: 14 residues. V was shortened by 4 bases and J by 2 bases, with 12 bases between the two germline ends. Germline-derived CDR1 and CDR2 are SNHLY and FYNNEI. The CDR3 DNA reads TGTGCCAGCAGTGTTGCGGCTGGCGCCTACGAGCAGTACTTC. It is translated as CASSVAAGAYEQYF.

This chain links TRBV29-1 with TRBJ1-2, with 7 bases identical to TRBD1. CDR3 length equals 16 residues. Trimming removed 4 bases from V and 5 bases from J; junction bases left unmatched: 16. Germline V gene data show CDR1 as SQVTM and CDR2 as ANQGSEA. The CDR3 bases are TGCAGCGTTGGAATCCACAGGGGCTCAAAGGGATATGGCTACACCTTC. It is translated as CSVGIHRGSKGYGYTF.

This clonotype was detected once. The chain links TRBV9 to TRBJ2-6; 9 bases fit TRBD1. V was pared by 3 bases and J by 4 bases, with 20 bases of the junction left unmatched. This CDR3 region has 21 residues. The germline V gene has CDR1 SGDLS and CDR2 YYNGEE. The CDR3 sequence is CASSAPIQGGQGISGANVLTF. The CDR3 nucleotides are TGTGCCAGCAGCGCCCCCATTCAGGGCGGACAGGGGATTTCCGGGGCCAACGTCCTGACTTTC.

The chain carries TRBV12-3 or TRBV12-4 and TRBJ1-5; 7 bases agree with TRBD1. V shed 2 bases, J shed 6 bases, and the junction held 4 bases outside the gene matches. This CDR3 is built from 14 residues. In DNA form, the CDR3 reads TGTGCCAGCAGTTTATTGCAGGGGGGTCAGCCCCAGCATTTT. It codes for CASSLLQGGQPQHF.

V gene TRBV20-1 combines with J gene TRBJ1-5; 8 bases fit TRBD1. Germline V gives CDR1 DFQATT, CDR2 SNEGSKA (reference sequence). Trimming cost V 5 bases and J 7 bases; bases outside gene matches: 7. There are 13 residues in the CDR3. The DNA for the CDR3 is TGCAGTGCTGTTCAGGGGGCAGGACAGCCCCAGCATTTT. Amino acid sequence: CSAVQGAGQPQHF.

V usage is TRBV6-2 or TRBV6-3 and J usage is TRBJ1-4; maybe TRBD1 (5 bases). V was cut by 5 bases and J by 5 bases, with 21 bases left in between. CDR1 is MNHEY and CDR2 is SVGEGT in the germline V gene. The CDR3 contains 17 residues. The chain's CDR3 is CASSALVPGPTNEKLFF. The CDR3 region has the DNA TGTGCCAGCAGTGCCCTTGTTCCGGGACCGACGAATGAAAAACTGTTTTTT.